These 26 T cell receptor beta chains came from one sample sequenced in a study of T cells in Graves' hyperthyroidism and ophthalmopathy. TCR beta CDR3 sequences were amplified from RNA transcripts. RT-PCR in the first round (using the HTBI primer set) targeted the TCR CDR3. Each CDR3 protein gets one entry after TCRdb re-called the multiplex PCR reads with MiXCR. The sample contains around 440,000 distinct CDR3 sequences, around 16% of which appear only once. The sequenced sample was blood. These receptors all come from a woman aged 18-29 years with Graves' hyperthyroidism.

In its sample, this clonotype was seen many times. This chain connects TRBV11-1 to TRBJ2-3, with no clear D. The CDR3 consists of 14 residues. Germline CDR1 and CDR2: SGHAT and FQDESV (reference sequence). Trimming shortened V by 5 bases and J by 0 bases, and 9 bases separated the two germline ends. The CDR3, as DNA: TGTGCCAGCAGCCCTAGTGTGAGCACAGATACGCAGTATTTT. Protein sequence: CASSPSVSTDTQYF.

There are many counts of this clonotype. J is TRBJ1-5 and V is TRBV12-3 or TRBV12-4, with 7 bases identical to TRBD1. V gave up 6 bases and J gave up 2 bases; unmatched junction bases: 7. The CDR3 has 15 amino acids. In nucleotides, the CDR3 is TGTGCCAGCAGCTTCCGAGGGGGCGGCAATCAGCCCCAGCATTTT. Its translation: CASSFRGGGNQPQHF.

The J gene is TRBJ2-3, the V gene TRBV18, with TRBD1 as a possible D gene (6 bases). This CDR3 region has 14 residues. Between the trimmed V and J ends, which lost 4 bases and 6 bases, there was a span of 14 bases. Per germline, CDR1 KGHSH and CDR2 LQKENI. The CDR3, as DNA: TGTGCCAGCTCACGCGGCAGGGGACCCGATACGCAGTATTTT. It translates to CASSRGRGPDTQYF.

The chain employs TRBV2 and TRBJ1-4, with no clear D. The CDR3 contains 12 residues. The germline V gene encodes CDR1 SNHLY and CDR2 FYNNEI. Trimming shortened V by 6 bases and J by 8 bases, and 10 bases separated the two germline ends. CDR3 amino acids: CASRGWLEKLFF. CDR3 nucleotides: TGTGCCAGCAGAGGGTGGTTGGAAAAACTGTTTTTT.

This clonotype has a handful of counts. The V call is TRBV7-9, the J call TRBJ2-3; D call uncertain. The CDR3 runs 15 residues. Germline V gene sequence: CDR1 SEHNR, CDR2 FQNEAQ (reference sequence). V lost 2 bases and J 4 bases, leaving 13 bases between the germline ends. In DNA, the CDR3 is TGTGCCAGCAGCTTATACCTCCCCTCCGCAGATACGCAGTATTTT. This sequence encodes CASSLYLPSADTQYF.

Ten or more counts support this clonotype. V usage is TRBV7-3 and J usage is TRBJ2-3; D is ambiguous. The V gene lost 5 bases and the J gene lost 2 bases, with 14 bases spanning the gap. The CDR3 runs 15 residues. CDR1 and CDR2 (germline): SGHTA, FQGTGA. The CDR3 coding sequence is TGTGCCAGCAGCCTAGAGGTCACTTTCACAGATACGCAGTATTTT. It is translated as CASSLEVTFTDTQYF.

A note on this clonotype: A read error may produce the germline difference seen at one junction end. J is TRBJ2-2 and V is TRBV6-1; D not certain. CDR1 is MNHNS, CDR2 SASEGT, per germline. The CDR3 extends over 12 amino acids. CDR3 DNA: TGTGTCAGCAGAACAGATACCGGGGAGCTGTTTTTT. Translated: CVSRTDTGELFF.

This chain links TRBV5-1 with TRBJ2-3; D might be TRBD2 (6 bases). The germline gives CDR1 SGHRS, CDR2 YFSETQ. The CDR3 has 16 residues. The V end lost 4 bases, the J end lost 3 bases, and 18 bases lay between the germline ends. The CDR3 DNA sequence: TGCGCCAGCAGCCAACGGGCGGGAAAGGGGACAGATACGCAGTATTTT. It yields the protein CASSQRAGKGTDTQYF.

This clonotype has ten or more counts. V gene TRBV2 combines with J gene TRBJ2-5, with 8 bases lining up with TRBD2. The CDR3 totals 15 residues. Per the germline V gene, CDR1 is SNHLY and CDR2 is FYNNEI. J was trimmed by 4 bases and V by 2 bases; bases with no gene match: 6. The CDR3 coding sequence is TGTGCCAGCAGTGAAAATCGGGGGGGCTTAGAGACCCAGTACTTC. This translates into CASSENRGGLETQYF.

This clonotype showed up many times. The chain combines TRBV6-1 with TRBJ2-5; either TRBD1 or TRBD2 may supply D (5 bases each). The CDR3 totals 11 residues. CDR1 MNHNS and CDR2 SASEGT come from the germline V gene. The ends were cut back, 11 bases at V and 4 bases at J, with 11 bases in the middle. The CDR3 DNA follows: TGTGCCGGGGTGAGGGGAGAGACCCAGTACTTC. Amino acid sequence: CAGVRGETQYF.

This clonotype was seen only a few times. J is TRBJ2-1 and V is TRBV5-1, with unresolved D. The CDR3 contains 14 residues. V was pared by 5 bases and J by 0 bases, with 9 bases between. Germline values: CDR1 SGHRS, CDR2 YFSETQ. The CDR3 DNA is TGCGCCAGCAGACTGACGAGCTCCTACAATGAGCAGTTCTTC. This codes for CASRLTSSYNEQFF.

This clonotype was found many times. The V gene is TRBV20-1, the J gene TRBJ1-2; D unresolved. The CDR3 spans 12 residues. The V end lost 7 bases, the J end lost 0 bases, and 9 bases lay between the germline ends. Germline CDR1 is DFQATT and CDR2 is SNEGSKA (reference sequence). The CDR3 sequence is CSGTDPNYGYTF. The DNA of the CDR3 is TGCAGTGGGACGGATCCTAACTATGGCTACACCTTC.

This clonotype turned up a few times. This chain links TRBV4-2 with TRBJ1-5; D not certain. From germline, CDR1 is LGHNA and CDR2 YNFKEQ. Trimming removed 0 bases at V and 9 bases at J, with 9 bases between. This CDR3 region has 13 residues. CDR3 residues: CASSQDPGWPQHF. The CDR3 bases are TGTGCCAGCAGCCAAGACCCGGGGTGGCCCCAGCATTTT.

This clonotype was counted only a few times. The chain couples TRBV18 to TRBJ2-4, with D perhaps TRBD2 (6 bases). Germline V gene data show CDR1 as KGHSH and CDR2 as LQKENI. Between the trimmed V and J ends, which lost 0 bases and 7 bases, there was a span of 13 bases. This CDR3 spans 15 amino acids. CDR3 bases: TGTGCCAGCTCACCACCACGGGTTGGAGGGAACATTCAGTACTTC. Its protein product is CASSPPRVGGNIQYF.

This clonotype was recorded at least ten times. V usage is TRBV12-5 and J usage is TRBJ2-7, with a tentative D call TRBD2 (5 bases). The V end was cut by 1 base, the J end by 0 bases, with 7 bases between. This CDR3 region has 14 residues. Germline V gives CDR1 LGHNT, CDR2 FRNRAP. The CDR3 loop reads CASGLGRASYEQYF. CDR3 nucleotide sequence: TGTGCTAGTGGTTTGGGGCGGGCCTCCTACGAGCAGTACTTC. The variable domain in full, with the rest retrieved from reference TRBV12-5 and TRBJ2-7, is DARVTQTPRHKVTEMGQEVTMRCQPILGHNTVFWYRQTMMQGLELLAYFRNRAPLDDSGMPKDRFSAEMPDATLATLKIQPSEPRDSAVYFCASGLGRASYEQYFGPGTRLTVT.

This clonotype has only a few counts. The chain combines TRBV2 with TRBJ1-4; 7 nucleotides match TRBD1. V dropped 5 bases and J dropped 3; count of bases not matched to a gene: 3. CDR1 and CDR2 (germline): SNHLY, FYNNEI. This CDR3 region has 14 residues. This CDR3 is CASSRGTANEKLFF. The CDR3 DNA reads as TGTGCCAGCAGTAGAGGGACAGCTAATGAAAAACTGTTTTTT.

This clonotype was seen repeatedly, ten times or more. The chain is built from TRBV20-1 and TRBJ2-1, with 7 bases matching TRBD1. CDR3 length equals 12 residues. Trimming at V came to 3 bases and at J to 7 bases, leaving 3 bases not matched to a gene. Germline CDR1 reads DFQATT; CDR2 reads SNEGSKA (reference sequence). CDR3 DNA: TGCAGTGCTAGTGAGGGGGCGAATGAGCAGTTCTTC. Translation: CSASEGANEQFF.

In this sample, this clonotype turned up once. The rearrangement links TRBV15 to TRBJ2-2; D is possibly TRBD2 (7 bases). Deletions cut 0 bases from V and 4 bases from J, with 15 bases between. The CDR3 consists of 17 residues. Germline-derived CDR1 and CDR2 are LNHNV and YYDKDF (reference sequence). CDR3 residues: CATSRDYRGASTGELFF. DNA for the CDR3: TGTGCCACCAGCAGAGATTACCGGGGGGCGAGCACCGGGGAGCTGTTTTTT.

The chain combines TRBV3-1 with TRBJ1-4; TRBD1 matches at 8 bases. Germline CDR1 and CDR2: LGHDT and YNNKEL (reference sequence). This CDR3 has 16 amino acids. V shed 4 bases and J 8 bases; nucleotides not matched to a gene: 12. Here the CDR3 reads CASSPAVGTGSEKLFF. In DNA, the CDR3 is TGTGCCAGCAGCCCAGCCGTCGGGACAGGCTCCGAAAAACTGTTTTTT.

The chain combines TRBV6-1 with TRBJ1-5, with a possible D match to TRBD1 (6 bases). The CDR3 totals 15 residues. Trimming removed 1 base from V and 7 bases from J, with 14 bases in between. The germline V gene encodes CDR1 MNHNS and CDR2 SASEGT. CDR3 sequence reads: CASSEGPGGGQPQHF. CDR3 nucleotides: TGTGCCAGCAGTGAAGGTCCGGGGGGCGGACAGCCCCAGCATTTT.

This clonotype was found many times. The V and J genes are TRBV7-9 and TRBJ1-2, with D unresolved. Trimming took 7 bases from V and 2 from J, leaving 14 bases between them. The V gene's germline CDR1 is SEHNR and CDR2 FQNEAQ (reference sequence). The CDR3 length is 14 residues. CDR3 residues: CASTSPNMNYGYTF. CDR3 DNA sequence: TGTGCCAGCACCTCCCCGAACATGAACTATGGCTACACCTTC.

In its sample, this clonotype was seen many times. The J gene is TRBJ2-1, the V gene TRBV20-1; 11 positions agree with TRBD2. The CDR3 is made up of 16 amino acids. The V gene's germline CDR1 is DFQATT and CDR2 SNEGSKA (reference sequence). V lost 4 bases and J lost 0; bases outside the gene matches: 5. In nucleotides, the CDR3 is TGCAGTGCTACTTCGACTAGCGGGATCTCCTACAATGAGCAGTTCTTC. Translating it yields CSATSTSGISYNEQFF.

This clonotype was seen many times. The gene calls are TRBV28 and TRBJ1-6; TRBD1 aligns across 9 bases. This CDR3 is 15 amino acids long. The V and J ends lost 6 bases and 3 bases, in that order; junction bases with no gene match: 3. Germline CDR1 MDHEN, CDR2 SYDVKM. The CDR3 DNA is TGTGCCAGCAGAACGACAGGGGGCTATAATTCACCCCTCCACTTT. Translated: CASRTTGGYNSPLHF.

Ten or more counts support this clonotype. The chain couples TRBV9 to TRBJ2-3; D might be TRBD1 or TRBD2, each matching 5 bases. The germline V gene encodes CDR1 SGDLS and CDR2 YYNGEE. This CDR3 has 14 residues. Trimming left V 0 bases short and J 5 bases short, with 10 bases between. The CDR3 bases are TGTGCCAGCAGCGTAGCTCTTGGGGGAGATACGCAGTATTTT. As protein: CASSVALGGDTQYF.

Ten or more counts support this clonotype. CDR3 protein: CATSDGTGNGYTF. CDR3 coding DNA: TGTGCCACCAGTGACGGGACAGGGAACGGCTACACCTTC. The chain employs TRBV24-1 and TRBJ1-2, with 9 bases identical to TRBD1. CDR3 length: 13 amino acids. V lost 4 bases and J lost 8; bases outside the gene matches: 4. The germline V gene encodes CDR1 KGHDR and CDR2 SFDVKD.

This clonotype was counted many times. CDR3 coding DNA: TGTGCCAGCAGCCCAACCGGGACTAGTCGGTACAATGAGCAGTTCTTC. This sequence encodes CASSPTGTSRYNEQFF. This rearrangement joins TRBV7-3 to TRBJ2-1, with TRBD2 matching over 8 bases. V was pared by 5 bases and J by 4 bases, with 10 bases of the junction left unmatched. This CDR3 has 16 residues. Germline V lookup: CDR1 SGHTA, CDR2 FQGTGA.